The 32 T cell receptor beta chains below all came from one sample that was sequenced in a study of blood T cell repertoires in COVID-19. Libraries were prepared by immunoSEQ multiplex PCR; TCRdb keeps only in-frame clonotypes and omits some of them. The table has about 47,000 clones, around 86% seen once. The source material was peripheral blood. Receptors originate from a human donor with acute or convalescent COVID-19. The donor label of this sample is uncertain.

The chain combines TRBV6-5 with TRBJ1-5, with D uncertain. Between the trimmed V and J ends, which lost 4 bases and 5 bases, there was a span of 18 bases. The CDR3 extends over 16 amino acids. Germline-derived CDR1 and CDR2 are MNHEY and SVGAGI. The CDR3 region is CASSSRNRGRDQPQHF. CDR3 in DNA: TGTGCCAGCAGTTCCCGTAATAGAGGGAGGGATCAGCCCCAGCATTTT.

This chain connects TRBV6-5 to TRBJ2-2; 8 nucleotides line up with TRBD1. The CDR3 loop spans 14 amino acids. CDR1 and CDR2 (germline): MNHEY, SVGAGI. J was trimmed by 4 bases and V by 8 bases; bases with no gene match: 6. The CDR3 DNA reads TGTGCCAGCTTAGCCAGGGGGCGCACCGGGGAGCTGTTTTTT. It is translated as CASLARGRTGELFF.

The chain couples TRBV14 to TRBJ2-7; D perhaps matches TRBD1 (6 bases). Between the trimmed V and J ends, which lost 2 bases and 6 bases, there was a span of 11 bases. The CDR3 totals 13 residues. CDR1 SGHDN and CDR2 FVKESK come from the germline V gene. The chain's CDR3 is CASSQSRGAEQYF. The CDR3 DNA reads TGTGCCAGCAGCCAATCCAGGGGAGCCGAGCAGTACTTC. Complete variable domain (other parts from reference TRBV14 and TRBJ2-7): EAGVTQFPSHSVIEKGQTVTLRCDPISGHDNLYWYRRVMGKEIKFLLHFVKESKQDESGMPNNRFLAERTGGTYSTLKVQPAELEDSGVYFCASSQSRGAEQYFGPGTRLTVT.

This clone was detected only once. The chain couples TRBV2 to TRBJ2-5, with TRBD1 matching over 9 bases. Unmatched junction bases numbered 5, after V lost 6 bases and J lost 3 bases. The CDR3 sequence is 14 residues long. Germline CDR1 reads SNHLY; CDR2 reads FYNNEI. CDR3 sequence: CASRAGTGKETQYF. The CDR3 region has the DNA TGTGCCAGCAGAGCCGGGACAGGGAAAGAGACCCAGTACTTC.

The chain joins TRBV11-2 to TRBJ1-1; D is unresolved. This CDR3 has 13 amino acids. CDR1 and CDR2 from the germline V gene are SGHAT and FQNNGV. Deletions cut 5 bases from V and 1 base from J, with 8 bases between. CDR3 loop: CASSPSGNTEAFF. The DNA for the CDR3 is TGTGCCAGCAGCCCGTCCGGGAACACTGAAGCTTTCTTT.

A single count supports this clone. The chain has TRBV6-5 and TRBJ1-2; tentatively, D is TRBD1 (5 bases). Trimming shortened V by 2 bases and J by 3 bases, and 13 bases separated the two germline ends. In germline, CDR1 is MNHEY, CDR2 SVGAGI. This CDR3 contains 15 residues. The CDR3 DNA follows: TGTGCCAGCAGTTACGGGGCAGGCTCTTACTATGGCTACACCTTC. It is translated as CASSYGAGSYYGYTF.

The V call is TRBV5-1, the J call TRBJ2-5, with 7 nucleotides matching TRBD1. Losses at the gene ends were 5 bases for V and 2 bases for J; bases not matched to a gene: 15. The CDR3 contains 17 residues. Germline V gene data show CDR1 as SGHRS and CDR2 as YFSETQ. The CDR3 DNA sequence: TGCGCCAGCAGACCATCCCTCCTGACAGGGAATCAAGAGACCCAGTACTTC. Protein sequence: CASRPSLLTGNQETQYF.

This clone was seen just once. V usage is TRBV2 and J usage is TRBJ2-5; 14 bases fit TRBD2. V lost 8 bases and J lost 5; bases outside the gene matches: 7. CDR1 and CDR2 from the germline V gene are SNHLY and FYNNEI. This CDR3 is built from 15 residues. The CDR3 sequence: CASRGTSGGAETQYF. CDR3 nucleotide sequence: TGTGCCAGCCGCGGGACTAGCGGGGGCGCGGAGACCCAGTACTTC. Based on the CDR3 plus reference TRBV2 and TRBJ2-5, the full variable domain is EPEVTQTPSHQVTQMGQEVILRCVPISNHLYFYWYRQILGQKVEFLVSFYNNEISEKSEIFDDQFSVERPDGSNFTLKIRSTKLEDSAMYFCASRGTSGGAETQYFGPGTRLLVL.

This clone appeared a single time. The chain uses TRBV28 and TRBJ1-5; weak D call: TRBD1 (6 bases). V shed 8 bases and J shed 8 bases, with 7 bases lying between them. Per germline, CDR1 MDHEN and CDR2 SYDVKM. This CDR3 spans 10 amino acids. The CDR3 bases are TGTGCCAGCGGGACAAAGCCCCAGCATTTT. Translation: CASGTKPQHF.

The chain recombines TRBV14 with TRBJ1-4; 7 bases fit TRBD1. This CDR3 spans 15 amino acids. Unmatched junction bases numbered 11, after V lost 5 bases and J lost 8 bases. Germline V gene lookup returns CDR1 SGHDN and CDR2 FVKESK. The CDR3: CASSIKQGMEEKLFF. DNA of the CDR3: TGTGCCAGCAGCATAAAACAGGGGATGGAAGAAAAACTGTTTTTT. Full variable domain (remainder filled in from reference TRBV14 and TRBJ1-4): EAGVTQFPSHSVIEKGQTVTLRCDPISGHDNLYWYRRVMGKEIKFLLHFVKESKQDESGMPNNRFLAERTGGTYSTLKVQPAELEDSGVYFCASSIKQGMEEKLFFGSGTQLSVL.

The table lists this clone with a few counts. The genes are TRBV5-1 and TRBJ1-1; the D gene is possibly TRBD1 (6 bases). CDR1 and CDR2 from the germline V gene are SGHRS and YFSETQ. The CDR3 is made up of 16 amino acids. The V end was cut by 4 bases, the J end by 7 bases, with 23 bases between. The CDR3 is CASSLQPSGVSLEAFF. In DNA form, the CDR3 reads TGCGCCAGCAGCCTGCAGCCCTCAGGGGTGTCCCTTGAAGCTTTCTTT. Variable domain in full (rest from reference TRBV5-1 and TRBJ1-1): KAGVTQTPRYLIKTRGQQVTLSCSPISGHRSVSWYQQTPGQGLQFLFEYFSETQRNKGNFPGRFSGRQFSNSRSEMNVSTLELGDSALYLCASSLQPSGVSLEAFFGQGTRLTVV.

The chain has TRBV28 and TRBJ2-7, with a possible D match to TRBD1 (5 bases). The V end lost 6 bases, the J end lost 6 bases, and 12 bases lay between the germline ends. The CDR3 contains 12 residues. The germline V gene has CDR1 MDHEN and CDR2 SYDVKM. The CDR3 protein is CASRGPQGEQYF. CDR3 nucleotides: TGTGCCAGCAGGGGCCCCCAGGGCGAGCAGTACTTC.

The V call is TRBV4-2, the J call TRBJ2-3; a possible D gene is TRBD2 (5 bases). CDR3 length equals 15 residues. Per germline, CDR1 LGHNA and CDR2 YNFKEQ. The V end lost 2 bases, the J end lost 4 bases, and 13 bases lay between the germline ends. The CDR3 coding sequence is TGTGCCAGCAGCCAATTTGGAGTCGGGGCAGATACGCAGTATTTT. Residues: CASSQFGVGADTQYF.

The chain links TRBV7-8 to TRBJ2-7, with TRBD1 identical over 9 bases. V dropped 5 bases and J dropped 1; count of bases not matched to a gene: 3. This CDR3 has 14 residues. Germline-derived CDR1 and CDR2 are SGHVS and FQNEAQ. The CDR3 region has the DNA TGTGCCAGCAGCACGGACAGGGGTTCCTACGAGCAGTACTTC. Amino acids: CASSTDRGSYEQYF.

The V call is TRBV3-1 (or the pseudogene TRBV3-2), the J call TRBJ1-2, with D possibly matching TRBD1 (5 bases). V lost 1 base to trimming and J lost 8 bases, with 8 bases between them. This CDR3 is built from 12 residues. CDR1 LGHDT and CDR2 YNNKEL come from the germline V gene (reference sequence). CDR3 sequence (DNA): TGTGCCAGCAGCCAAGGTCAGGGAGGCTACACCTTC. Translation gives CASSQGQGGYTF.

V is TRBV28 and J is TRBJ2-2; TRBD2 matches 8 bases. Germline values: CDR1 MDHEN, CDR2 SYDVKM. The CDR3 loop spans 15 amino acids. J gave up 1 base and V 4 bases, and 2 bases lay outside the gene matches. CDR3 protein: CASSSSGLNTGELFF. CDR3 coding DNA: TGTGCCAGCAGTTCTAGCGGGTTGAACACCGGGGAGCTGTTTTTT.

The genes are TRBV7-2 and TRBJ1-2; D unresolved. The CDR3 has 14 amino acids. Looked up from germline, CDR1 is SGHTA and CDR2 is FQGNSA. V was shortened by 5 bases and J by 7 bases, with 17 bases between the two germline ends. CDR3 DNA sequence: TGTGCCAGCAGCAAAAGACTGGAATTGGGTGGCTACACCTTC. Residues: CASSKRLELGGYTF. Supplemented by reference TRBV7-2 and TRBJ1-2, the full variable domain reads GAGVSQSPSNKVTEKGKDVELRCDPISGHTALYWYRQSLGQGLEFLIYFQGNSAPDKSGLPSDRFSAERTGGSVSTLTIQRTQQEDSAVYLCASSKRLELGGYTFGSGTRLTVV.

The V and J genes are TRBV20-1 and TRBJ2-1, with 7 bases lining up with TRBD2. The CDR3 spans 12 residues. The trim removed 3 bases at V and 8 bases at J, leaving 4 bases unmatched. Looked up from germline, CDR1 is DFQATT and CDR2 is SNEGSKA (reference sequence). CDR3 DNA sequence: TGCAGTGCTAGTTCTCGGGGGGATGAGCAGTTCTTC. Its translation is CSASSRGDEQFF.

This chain's CDR3 is CASSIQGSSRYTF. Written as DNA, the CDR3 is TGTGCCAGCAGTATACAGGGGAGCTCCCGCTACACCTTC. The rearrangement links TRBV28 to TRBJ1-2, with 7 bases lining up with TRBD1. V lost 5 bases, J lost 9 bases, and 9 bases stayed unmatched. The CDR3 totals 13 residues. Germline lookup yields CDR1 MDHEN and CDR2 SYDVKM.

The chain recombines TRBV10-3 with TRBJ2-1, with 12 bases that match TRBD1. Germline values: CDR1 ENHRY, CDR2 SYGVKD. Germline trimming cut 4 bases from V and 9 bases from J; bases unmatched to any gene: 7. The CDR3 is made up of 15 amino acids. The CDR3: CAISGGTGGFSEQFF. For the CDR3, the DNA is TGTGCCATCAGTGGAGGGACAGGGGGCTTTAGTGAGCAGTTCTTC.

The CDR3 coding sequence is TGTGCCAGCAGCCAAGAGGACAGGGACTATGGCTACACCTTC. Translating it yields CASSQEDRDYGYTF. The rearrangement uses TRBV3-1 (or the pseudogene TRBV3-2) and TRBJ1-2; 8 nucleotides align to TRBD1. V shed 0 bases and J 3 bases; nucleotides not matched to a gene: 0. Germline loops: CDR1 LGHDT, CDR2 YNNKEL (reference sequence). This CDR3 is built from 14 residues.

The V and J genes are TRBV9 and TRBJ2-5; tentative D call: TRBD1 (5 bases). Germline CDR1 and CDR2: SGDLS and YYNGEE. The CDR3 contains 16 residues. V dropped 4 bases and J dropped 3 bases, with 19 bases sitting between them. The CDR3 DNA reads as TGTGCCAGCAGCCCAAAAGGGGTCCCCCGGGAAGAGACCCAGTACTTC. This encodes CASSPKGVPREETQYF.

A few counts support this clone. The V gene is TRBV7-2, the J gene TRBJ2-5; the match to TRBD2 covers 7 bases. The ends lost 5 bases at V and 2 bases at J; junction bases unmatched: 14. Germline V gene data show CDR1 as SGHTA and CDR2 as FQGNSA. This CDR3 is 17 amino acids long. CDR3 loop: CASSARWGWGGQETQYF. The CDR3 DNA reads as TGTGCCAGCAGCGCCCGGTGGGGTTGGGGGGGGCAAGAGACCCAGTACTTC.

V usage is TRBV19 and J usage is TRBJ2-5; weak D call: TRBD1 (6 bases). The germline V gene encodes CDR1 LNHDA and CDR2 SQIVND (reference sequence). Trimming pared 5 bases from V and 4 bases from J, leaving 11 bases between. This CDR3 has 13 amino acids. The CDR3 loop is CASSSQGRETQYF. The CDR3 coding sequence is TGTGCCAGTAGTTCCCAGGGGAGAGAGACCCAGTACTTC.

The chain has TRBV28 and TRBJ1-5; the match to TRBD1 covers 9 bases. Per germline, CDR1 MDHEN and CDR2 SYDVKM. The V gene end was trimmed by 10 bases and the J gene end by 7 bases; junction bases not matched to a gene: 11. The CDR3 totals 14 residues. The CDR3 bases are TGTGCCACGTCCACAGGGGGCGCGGGCCAGCCCCAGCATTTT. Protein: CATSTGGAGQPQHF. Variable domain in full (rest from reference TRBV28 and TRBJ1-5): DVKVTQSSRYLVKRTGEKVFLECVQDMDHENMFWYRQDPGLGLRLIYFSYDVKMKEKGDIPEGYSVSREKKERFSLILESASTNQTSMYLCATSTGGAGQPQHFGDGTRLSIL.

This sequence joins TRBV6-4 and TRBJ2-1; 7 bases line up with TRBD2. The V segment lost 0 bases and the J segment 9 bases; nucleotides outside the gene matches: 11. CDR3 size: 16 residues. Germline loops: CDR1 MRHNA, CDR2 SNTAGT. CDR3 sequence (DNA): TGTGCCAGCAGTGACTCGAATGGACTAGGTGGCTTTGAGCAGTTCTTC. Translated, it gives CASSDSNGLGGFEQFF.

This sequence joins TRBV28 and TRBJ1-2; 7 nucleotides agree with TRBD1. The CDR3 sequence is 15 residues long. V trimming: 7 bases; J trimming: 8 bases; junction bases outside the gene matches: 16. Germline-derived CDR1 and CDR2 are MDHEN and SYDVKM. The CDR3 nucleotides read TGTGCCAGCAATTATTACGGGACAGAAGCCCAGGGCTACACCTTC. Its protein product is CASNYYGTEAQGYTF.

The chain recombines TRBV19 with TRBJ1-3; 7 bases fit TRBD1. J gave up 7 bases and V 4 bases, and 10 bases lay outside the gene matches. The CDR3 loop spans 15 amino acids. Per the germline V gene, CDR1 is LNHDA and CDR2 is SQIVND (reference sequence). The CDR3 nucleotides are TGTGCCAGTAGTACTCGACAGGGAGGTTTCAACACCATATATTTT. This gives the protein CASSTRQGGFNTIYF.

The rearrangement links TRBV19 to TRBJ2-6; D might be TRBD1 (7 bases). Looked up from germline, CDR1 is LNHDA and CDR2 is SQIVND (reference sequence). V was cut by 6 bases and J by 0 bases, with 15 bases left in between. This CDR3 comprises 17 residues. The CDR3 coding sequence is TGTGCCAGTAGGGAGGGACAGCGAATCTCTGGGGCCAACGTCCTGACTTTC. Translating it yields CASREGQRISGANVLTF. Looking up the rest from reference TRBV19 and TRBJ2-6 gives the full variable domain: DGGITQSPKYLFRKEGQNVTLSCEQNLNHDAMYWYRQDPGQGLRLIYYSQIVNDFQKGDIAEGYSVSREKKESFPLTVTSAQKNPTAFYLCASREGQRISGANVLTFGAGSRLTVL.

The table lists this clone with a few counts. The V and J genes are TRBV18 and TRBJ2-1, with D possibly TRBD2 on 6 matching bases. The CDR3 is 14 residues long. Germline lookup yields CDR1 KGHSH and CDR2 LQKENI. V shed 0 bases and J shed 7 bases, with 10 bases lying between them. CDR3 bases: TGTGCCAGCTCACCACCGACTAGACTGAATGAGCAGTTCTTC. Translation gives CASSPPTRLNEQFF.

This rearrangement joins TRBV2 to TRBJ2-3, with a possible D match to TRBD2 (5 bases). The germline gives CDR1 SNHLY, CDR2 FYNNEI. This CDR3 spans 13 amino acids. Trimming pared 10 bases from V and 4 bases from J, leaving 15 bases between. This CDR3 reads CATPPGDADTQYF. The CDR3 coding sequence is TGTGCCACCCCCCCCGGGGATGCAGATACGCAGTATTTT.

Concerning this clone: The sample carries other DNA sequences with the same CDR3. The rearrangement uses TRBV5-1 and TRBJ1-1; D is perhaps TRBD1 (6 bases). There are 13 residues in the CDR3. V was shortened by 4 bases and J by 1 base, with 8 bases between the two germline ends. Per germline, CDR1 SGHRS and CDR2 YFSETQ. The CDR3 loop reads CASSLTGNTEAFF. The DNA of the CDR3 is TGCGCCAGCAGCCTGACAGGGAACACTGAAGCTTTCTTT.